One sample yielded the 32 T cell receptor beta chains listed below, sequenced in a study of cytotoxic CD8 clonotypes in ibrutinib-treated CLL. Generated by immunoSEQ multiplex PCR, the TCRdb table keeps only in-frame clones and is missing some. The sample contains 300,000 to 400,000 clones, roughly 67% of which appear only once. Material: PBMCs, obtained after 36 months of ibrutinib treatment. The receptor set was obtained from a human donor with chronic lymphocytic leukemia.

The CDR3 DNA sequence: TGCGCCAGCAGCTTTGGGGGCGCTAGCACCGGGGAGCTGTTTTTT. As protein: CASSFGGASTGELFF. V usage is TRBV5-1 and J usage is TRBJ2-2; a weak D match, TRBD1 (6 bases). Trimming shortened V by 2 bases and J by 4 bases, and 12 bases separated the two germline ends. This CDR3 has 15 residues. Germline assignment: CDR1 SGHRS and CDR2 YFSETQ.

A few counts support this clone. The genes are TRBV25-1 and TRBJ1-2; D gene ambiguous. The CDR3 length is 12 residues. V lost 7 bases and J lost 8, with 14 bases in between. Germline V CDR1 and CDR2: MGHDK, SYGVNS. CDR3 nucleotides: TGTGCCAGCACCTCTCCGGGGATGGGCTACACCTTC. This translates into CASTSPGMGYTF.

V usage is TRBV6-1 and J usage is TRBJ1-2; D gene ambiguous. Trimming shortened V by 2 bases and J by 8 bases, and 9 bases separated the two germline ends. From germline, CDR1 is MNHNS and CDR2 SASEGT. The CDR3 is made up of 12 amino acids. The CDR3 DNA sequence: TGTGCCAGCAGTGAATTCTTCGGCGGCTACACCTTC. Its protein is CASSEFFGGYTF.

The chain joins TRBV10-1 to TRBJ1-2, with D unresolved. This CDR3 region has 12 residues. V lost 5 bases to trimming and J lost 2 bases, with 6 bases between them. Germline assignment: CDR1 WNHNN and CDR2 SYGVQD (reference sequence). This chain's CDR3 is CASSPGNYGYTF. CDR3 sequence (DNA): TGCGCCAGCAGTCCGGGGAACTATGGCTACACCTTC.

The count of this clone is one. This chain links TRBV5-1 with TRBJ2-7; 10 bases are shared with TRBD2. J lost 2 bases, V lost 0 bases, and 11 bases had no gene match. CDR1 SGHRS and CDR2 YFSETQ come from the germline V gene. The CDR3 loop spans 18 amino acids. CDR3: CASSLAFPTSGSPYEQYF. The CDR3 region has the DNA TGCGCCAGCAGCTTGGCATTCCCGACTAGCGGGTCCCCCTACGAGCAGTACTTC.

J is TRBJ1-1 and V is TRBV6-5; D is ambiguous. V was cut by 0 bases and J by 1 base, with 9 bases left in between. The CDR3 totals 15 residues. CDR1 and CDR2 from the germline V gene are MNHEY and SVGAGI. CDR3 protein: CASSYSPYPNTEAFF. CDR3 bases: TGTGCCAGCAGTTACTCCCCTTACCCGAACACTGAAGCTTTCTTT.

This sequence joins TRBV29-1 and TRBJ2-3, with D tentatively TRBD2 (5 bases). CDR3 length: 14 amino acids. Germline V gene data show CDR1 as SQVTM and CDR2 as ANQGSEA. The V end lost 7 bases, the J end lost 2 bases, and 16 bases lay between the germline ends. Here the CDR3 reads CSASRAGVTDTQYF. CDR3 sequence (DNA): TGCAGCGCTAGCCGGGCCGGGGTCACAGATACGCAGTATTTT.

The chain links TRBV4-1 to TRBJ2-5, with D hard to call. The CDR3 spans 12 residues. From germline, CDR1 is MGHRA and CDR2 YSYEKL. The V gene lost 4 bases and the J gene lost 5 bases, with 8 bases spanning the gap. The CDR3 loop is CASSRRFETQYF. The DNA for the CDR3 is TGCGCCAGCAGCCGCAGGTTCGAGACCCAGTACTTC.

V and J are TRBV27 and TRBJ2-7, with 8 bases aligning to TRBD2. Germline V lookup: CDR1 MNHEY, CDR2 SMNVEV (reference sequence). This CDR3 spans 13 amino acids. J lost 3 bases, V lost 8 bases, and 6 bases had no gene match. The CDR3 sequence: CASVGLADYEQYF. DNA for the CDR3: TGTGCCAGCGTTGGACTAGCTGACTACGAGCAGTACTTC.

Only a few counts were recorded for this clone. This chain uses TRBV9 with TRBJ2-3; possible D gene TRBD1, 6 bases. V gave up 2 bases and J gave up 0 bases, with 16 bases separating them. Germline loops: CDR1 SGDLS, CDR2 YYNGEE. CDR3 length: 17 amino acids. The DNA for the CDR3 is TGTGCCAGCAGCGTTTCCCAGGGGCCCTTAAGCACAGATACGCAGTATTTT. This codes for CASSVSQGPLSTDTQYF.

This rearrangement joins TRBV7-9 to TRBJ2-3; D perhaps matches TRBD2 (5 bases). Trimming removed 4 bases at V and 0 bases at J, with 11 bases between. CDR3 length: 15 amino acids. CDR1 SEHNR and CDR2 FQNEAQ come from the germline V gene (reference sequence). CDR3 sequence reads: CASSSKGASTDTQYF. The CDR3 nucleotides read TGTGCCAGCAGCTCGAAGGGAGCCAGCACAGATACGCAGTATTTT. Drawing the rest from reference TRBV7-9 and TRBJ2-3, the complete variable domain is DTGVSQNPRHKITKRGQNVTFRCDPISEHNRLYWYRQTLGQGPEFLTYFQNEAQLEKSRLLSDRFSAERPKGSFSTLEIQRTEQGDSAMYLCASSSKGASTDTQYFGPGTRLTVL.

About this clone: A much larger clone differs by one base, so this may be a read error. The chain carries TRBV7-9 and TRBJ1-1; possible D gene TRBD1, 5 bases. Germline assignment: CDR1 SEHNR and CDR2 FQNEAQ (reference sequence). The ends were cut back, 1 base at V and 0 bases at J, with 9 bases in the middle. This CDR3 region has 15 residues. CDR3 amino acids: CASSLGAGMNTEAFF. CDR3 bases: TGTGCCAGCAGCTTAGGGGCAGGGATGAACACTGAAGCTTTCTTT.

The V gene is TRBV7-3, the J gene TRBJ2-6, with TRBD1 matching 7 bases. This CDR3 has 17 amino acids. V shed 5 bases, J shed 1 base, and the junction held 8 bases outside the gene matches. Germline V gives CDR1 SGHTA, CDR2 FQGTGA. DNA of the CDR3: TGTGCCAGCAGCCCGGACAGGTTTACATCTGGGGCCAACGTCCTGACTTTC. This encodes CASSPDRFTSGANVLTF.

The V and J genes are TRBV9 and TRBJ2-5, with 10 bases lining up with TRBD2. CDR3 length equals 19 residues. In germline, CDR1 is SGDLS, CDR2 YYNGEE. Trimming at V came to 0 bases and at J to 4 bases, leaving 15 bases not matched to a gene. CDR3 DNA: TGTGCCAGCAGCGTAGGAGGTCGCGGGGCTAGCGGGGGACGAGAGACCCAGTACTTC. Amino acids: CASSVGGRGASGGRETQYF.

This clone has just a few counts. This chain connects TRBV11-2 to TRBJ2-7; 9 positions agree with TRBD1. Germline V CDR1 and CDR2: SGHAT, FQNNGV. The junction had 4 bases not matched to a gene; V was cut back by 5 bases and J by 5 bases. The CDR3 has 13 amino acids. CDR3 nucleotides: TGTGCCAGCAGCATTACAGGGGGCCACGAGCAGTACTTC. Translated: CASSITGGHEQYF.

The rearrangement links TRBV18 to TRBJ2-7; D remains ambiguous. Per germline, CDR1 KGHSH and CDR2 LQKENI. The CDR3 consists of 13 residues. Trimming stripped 8 bases from V and 1 base from J, with 12 bases between. The CDR3 DNA follows: TGTGCCAGCGCCCAAACAGTTTCCTACGAGCAGTACTTC. It is translated as CASAQTVSYEQYF.

The gene calls are TRBV12-5 and TRBJ2-3; TRBD2 agrees at 12 bases. In germline, CDR1 is LGHNT, CDR2 FRNRAP. V lost 6 bases to trimming and J lost 6 bases; unmatched junction nucleotides: 4. CDR3 length equals 14 residues. CDR3 nucleotide sequence: TGTGCTAGTGGCCCTAGCGGGGGGGCCGATACGCAGTATTTT. This sequence encodes CASGPSGGADTQYF.

This clone came up once. This rearrangement joins TRBV7-6 to TRBJ2-7; 8 nucleotides align to TRBD1. With V trimmed by 5 bases and J by 3 bases, 3 bases remained unmatched. This CDR3 contains 13 residues. Germline values: CDR1 SGHVS, CDR2 FNYEAQ. The chain's CDR3 is CASSRTGNYEQYF. The CDR3 bases are TGTGCCAGCAGCCGGACAGGGAACTACGAGCAGTACTTC.

This chain uses TRBV10-3 with TRBJ2-7; D not resolved. Per germline, CDR1 ENHRY and CDR2 SYGVKD. Deletions cut 11 bases from V and 0 bases from J, with 8 bases between. The CDR3 is 11 amino acids. CDR3 DNA sequence: TGTGCCGTGTTGAGCTCCTACGAGCAGTACTTC. Encoded protein: CAVLSSYEQYF.

The genes are TRBV7-9 and TRBJ2-3, with TRBD2 matching 13 bases. The length of the CDR3 is 16 residues. Germline V gene lookup returns CDR1 SEHNR and CDR2 FQNEAQ (reference sequence). The J segment lost 5 bases and the V segment lost 5 bases, leaving 7 bases of the junction unmatched. The CDR3 is CASSPTSGRAGDTQYF. CDR3 sequence (DNA): TGTGCCAGCAGCCCAACTAGCGGGAGGGCCGGAGATACGCAGTATTTT. Variable domain in full (rest from reference TRBV7-9 and TRBJ2-3): DTGVSQNPRHKITKRGQNVTFRCDPISEHNRLYWYRQTLGQGPEFLTYFQNEAQLEKSRLLSDRFSAERPKGSFSTLEIQRTEQGDSAMYLCASSPTSGRAGDTQYFGPGTRLTVL.

This clone was seen a single time. The gene calls are TRBV28 and TRBJ1-4, with 8 bases fitting TRBD1. Germline V gene data show CDR1 as MDHEN and CDR2 as SYDVKM. After removal of 2 bases from V and 7 bases from J, the junction contained 6 bases not matched to a gene. CDR3 length: 15 amino acids. The CDR3 DNA sequence: TGTGCCAGCAGTTTAGGGCAGGGGGCGATTGAAAAACTGTTTTTT. Translated: CASSLGQGAIEKLFF.

The chain links TRBV5-1 to TRBJ2-1; 9 bases map to TRBD2. Germline V CDR1 and CDR2: SGHRS, YFSETQ. This CDR3 is built from 17 residues. V shed 1 base and J 3 bases; nucleotides not matched to a gene: 8. The CDR3 region has the DNA TGCGCCAGCAGCTTGAGCGCTAGCGGGATTGGCTACAATGAGCAGTTCTTC. It encodes CASSLSASGIGYNEQFF.

The sample holds a few counts of this clone. V usage is TRBV11-2 and J usage is TRBJ2-2, with 8 bases that match TRBD1. From germline, CDR1 is SGHAT and CDR2 FQNNGV. There are 17 residues in the CDR3. The J segment lost 6 bases and the V segment lost 4 bases, leaving 13 bases of the junction unmatched. The CDR3, as DNA: TGTGCCAGCAGCTCCACCGCGGCAGGGGGCACGGCCGGGGAGCTGTTTTTT. This sequence encodes CASSSTAAGGTAGELFF.

The V call is TRBV14, the J call TRBJ1-1; D is perhaps TRBD1 (6 bases). V shed 7 bases and J shed 0 bases, with 12 bases lying between them. From germline, CDR1 is SGHDN and CDR2 FVKESK. CDR3 length: 14 amino acids. The CDR3 loop reads CASTRGGMNTEAFF. The CDR3, as DNA: TGTGCCAGCACCAGAGGGGGAATGAACACTGAAGCTTTCTTT.

This clone has only a few counts. The chain carries TRBV29-1 and TRBJ2-7; TRBD2 aligns across 13 bases. Per the germline V gene, CDR1 is SQVTM and CDR2 is ANQGSEA. This CDR3 contains 13 residues. V lost 6 bases and J lost 8; bases outside the gene matches: 7. Written as DNA, the CDR3 is TGCAGCGTCTTCTCCGGGACTAGCGGGAAGCAGTACTTC. Its translation: CSVFSGTSGKQYF.

A few counts support this clone. This chain links TRBV7-2 with TRBJ2-2; no firm D call. V gave up 6 bases and J gave up 3 bases, with 2 bases separating them. Germline V CDR1 and CDR2: SGHTA, FQGNSA. The CDR3 consists of 11 residues. For the CDR3, the DNA is TGTGCCAGCAGGGACACCGGGGAGCTGTTTTTT. This sequence encodes CASRDTGELFF. The full variable domain, with the rest looked up from reference TRBV7-2 and TRBJ2-2, is GAGVSQSPSNKVTEKGKDVELRCDPISGHTALYWYRQSLGQGLEFLIYFQGNSAPDKSGLPSDRFSAERTGGSVSTLTIQRTQQEDSAVYLCASRDTGELFFGEGSRLTVL.

A few counts support this clone. This chain links TRBV2 with TRBJ1-2; D is possibly TRBD1 (5 bases). The CDR3 is 16 residues long. V was clipped by 6 bases and J by 0 bases, with 17 bases between them. Germline V gene lookup returns CDR1 SNHLY and CDR2 FYNNEI. The CDR3 nucleotides are TGTGCCAGCAGAGGGGACGGAGCCTTTTCTAACTATGGCTACACCTTC. Its protein product is CASRGDGAFSNYGYTF.

The chain uses TRBV6-5 and TRBJ2-3; TRBD2 is a possible D gene (5 bases). Trimming removed 7 bases at V and 1 base at J, with 15 bases between. The CDR3 runs 15 residues. Germline CDR1 and CDR2: MNHEY and SVGAGI. Written as DNA, the CDR3 is TGTGCCAGCAAAGGTGCGGGCGCGGGCACAGATACGCAGTATTTT. It yields the protein CASKGAGAGTDTQYF.

The rearrangement links TRBV9 to TRBJ2-3; D is possibly TRBD1 (6 bases). Germline assignment: CDR1 SGDLS and CDR2 YYNGEE. The CDR3 is 15 amino acids. V was clipped by 0 bases and J by 2 bases, with 10 bases between them. CDR3 residues: CASSVVDRDTDTQYF. The CDR3, as DNA: TGTGCCAGCAGCGTAGTGGACAGAGACACAGATACGCAGTATTTT. Full variable domain (outside the CDR3, taken from reference TRBV9 and TRBJ2-3): DSGVTQTPKHLITATGQRVTLRCSPRSGDLSVYWYQQSLDQGLQFLIQYYNGEERAKGNILERFSAQQFPDLHSELNLSSLELGDSALYFCASSVVDRDTDTQYFGPGTRLTVL.

In its sample, this clone was seen a few times. The rearrangement uses TRBV19 and TRBJ1-2, with D maybe TRBD1 (5 bases). Germline lookup yields CDR1 LNHDA and CDR2 SQIVND (reference sequence). This CDR3 region has 13 residues. V gave up 7 bases and J gave up 6 bases, with 15 bases separating them. CDR3 in amino acids: CASKGLASHGYTF. CDR3 sequence (DNA): TGTGCCAGTAAGGGACTTGCTAGCCATGGCTACACCTTC.

This chain uses TRBV5-1 with TRBJ2-7; 12 bases align to TRBD1. The germline CDR1 and CDR2 sequences are SGHRS and YFSETQ. Losses at the gene ends were 1 base for V and 6 bases for J; bases not matched to a gene: 5. This CDR3 has 15 residues. The CDR3 coding sequence is TGCGCCAGCAGCTTGAGTGGGACAGGGGGCTTCGAGCAGTACTTC. Translated: CASSLSGTGGFEQYF. The full variable domain, with the rest looked up from reference TRBV5-1 and TRBJ2-7, is KAGVTQTPRYLIKTRGQQVTLSCSPISGHRSVSWYQQTPGQGLQFLFEYFSETQRNKGNFPGRFSGRQFSNSRSEMNVSTLELGDSALYLCASSLSGTGGFEQYFGPGTRLTVT.

This clone was counted between two and nine times. This chain joins TRBV2 and TRBJ1-2, with 8 nucleotides matching TRBD1. V shed 7 bases, J shed 3 bases, and the junction held 10 bases outside the gene matches. This CDR3 contains 15 residues. Germline loops: CDR1 SNHLY, CDR2 FYNNEI. The CDR3 sequence is CASKKTGAKHYGYTF. The CDR3, as DNA: TGTGCCAGCAAGAAGACAGGGGCGAAACACTATGGCTACACCTTC.